This T cell receptor (beta chain) was observed in a study of CD8 T cells in ankylosing spondylitis. TCRdb used MiXCR to reprocess the 5' RACE reads, holding one entry per CDR3 protein. The table includes about 300,000 distinct CDR3 sequences, less than 25% detected once. This clonotype turned up a few times. CDR3 length: 14 amino acids. Unmatched junction bases numbered 1, after V lost 3 bases and J lost 0 bases. Germline V gene data show CDR1 as LGHNA and CDR2 as YNFKEQ. This TCR was sampled from a female donor with ankylosing spondylitis or in good health (not recorded which). The sequenced sample consisted of blood, either unsorted or a sorted T cell fraction (not recorded which). V is TRBV4-2 and J is TRBJ1-1; 7 positions match TRBD1. This CDR3 is CASSHTGVNTEAFF. The CDR3 DNA is TGTGCCAGCAGCCATACAGGGGTGAACACTGAAGCTTTCTTT.